This T cell receptor beta chain was retrieved from a study of blood T cell repertoires in COVID-19. Across the study: Acute-phase and convalescent COVID-19 samples originated in the United States, Italy and Spain.

Per the authors' pipeline: Nucleated cell counts were estimated from reference gene primer amplification. Some clones are missing from TCRdb's copy, which holds only in-frame ones; the method was immunoSEQ multiplex PCR. Clonal size and the V and J genes are those of that table, whereas D and trimming came from the DNA. The sample yields over 250,000 clones, 85% to 90% seen once. The germline V gene encodes CDR1 MRHNA and CDR2 SNTAGT. CDR3 length: 15 amino acids. Trimming took off 2 bases at V and 8 bases at J, with 18 bases between the two ends. This clone has just one count. The chain recombines TRBV6-4 with TRBJ1-2, with TRBD1 as a possible D gene (6 bases). The sample taken for sequencing was PBMCs or T cells enriched from blood (not recorded which). The receptor's source is a woman aged 18-35 years who had recovered from COVID-19. The CDR3 sequence is CASSDDETGHRGYTF. In DNA form, the CDR3 reads TGTGCCAGCAGTGACGACGAGACAGGCCATCGAGGCTACACCTTC.